The 3 T cell receptor beta chains below all came from one sample that was sequenced in a study of blood T cells in healthy people across ages. For the second PCR, which ran for roughly 6 to 12 cycles, a sample-barcoded 5' primer and a J-beta primer mix were used. TCRdb re-derived calls from the 5' RACE reads in MiXCR, one entry per CDR3 protein. Among about 1.1 million distinct CDR3 sequences listed, roughly two fifths were seen once. Sequenced input: blood. The source of these receptors is a man between 18 and 29 years old in good health.

The chain has TRBV18 and TRBJ2-3; TRBD2 matches at 8 bases. After removal of 9 bases from V and 0 bases from J, the junction contained 5 bases not matched to a gene. This CDR3 is built from 14 residues. The germline V gene has CDR1 KGHSH and CDR2 LQKENI. CDR3 bases: TGTGCCAGTCACGGGAGGGATAGCACAGATACGCAGTATTTT. As protein: CASHGRDSTDTQYF. Full variable domain (outside the CDR3, taken from reference TRBV18 and TRBJ2-3): NAGVMQNPRHLVRRRGQEARLRCSPMKGHSHVYWYRQLPEEGLKFMVYLQKENIIDESGMPKERFSAEFPKEGPSILRIQQVVRGDSAAYFCASHGRDSTDTQYFGPGTRLTVL.

This clonotype was recorded many times. The V and J genes are TRBV12-3 or TRBV12-4 and TRBJ2-5; D is perhaps TRBD1 (5 bases). The CDR3 has 13 amino acids. The V gene lost 0 bases and the J gene lost 4 bases, with 6 bases spanning the gap. In nucleotides, the CDR3 is TGTGCCAGCAGTTTAGCAGGGGCAGAGACCCAGTACTTC. Protein: CASSLAGAETQYF.

There are a few counts of this clonotype. The J gene is TRBJ2-5, the V gene TRBV2, with D uncertain. The germline V and J ends were trimmed by 7 bases and 1 base, with 10 bases remaining between them. The CDR3 contains 13 residues. Germline V CDR1 and CDR2: SNHLY, FYNNEI. Here the CDR3 DNA reads TGTGCCAGCATCTTAGACTCCCAAGAGACCCAGTACTTC. Protein product: CASILDSQETQYF.